This T cell receptor beta chain was captured in a study of CXCR3-negative and CXCR3-positive naive CD8 T cells. Study-level findings and limits: For CXCR3-positive naive cells, TRB CDR3s were more hydrophobic than those of CXCR3-negative naive cells.

Concerning this clonotype: Its specificity is not known.

All TRB cDNA libraries came from 5' RACE performed with UMI labels. TCRdb reprocessed the 5' RACE reads and reports one entry per CDR3 protein, with no DNA. Its table records 150,000 or so distinct CDR3 sequences. There are 14 residues in the CDR3. Germline V gene data show CDR1 as MNHNY and CDR2 as SVGAGI (reference sequence). The chain uses TRBV6-6 and TRBJ2-7; the D gene TCRdb calls, TRBD1, cannot be checked with no DNA. The clonotype was recovered from a human donor in good health. Some clones in this sample may be carry-over from other donors' samples. Material for sequencing was naive CXCR3+ CD8+ T cells from blood. Subset given: CD45RO-CCR7+CD27+CD95- naive CD8+ T cells expressing CXCR3 (TNR3+). CDR3 sequence reads: CASSARDGPYEQYF.